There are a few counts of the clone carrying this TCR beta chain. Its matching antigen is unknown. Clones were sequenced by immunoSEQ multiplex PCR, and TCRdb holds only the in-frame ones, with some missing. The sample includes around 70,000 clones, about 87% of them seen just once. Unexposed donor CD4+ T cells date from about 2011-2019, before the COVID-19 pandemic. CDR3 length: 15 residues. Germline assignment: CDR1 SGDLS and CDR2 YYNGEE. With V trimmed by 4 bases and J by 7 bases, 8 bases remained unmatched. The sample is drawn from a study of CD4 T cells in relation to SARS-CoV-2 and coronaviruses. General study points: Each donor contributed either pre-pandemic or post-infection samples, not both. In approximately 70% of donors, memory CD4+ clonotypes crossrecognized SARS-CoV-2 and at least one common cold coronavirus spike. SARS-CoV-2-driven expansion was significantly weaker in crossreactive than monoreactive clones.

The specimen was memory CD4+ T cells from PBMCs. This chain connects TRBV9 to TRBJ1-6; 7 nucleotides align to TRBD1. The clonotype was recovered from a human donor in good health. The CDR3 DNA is TGTGCCAGCAGCTCCGTTTTAGGGGGCAATTCACCCCTCCACTTT. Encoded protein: CASSSVLGGNSPLHF. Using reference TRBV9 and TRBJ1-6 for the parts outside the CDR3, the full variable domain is DSGVTQTPKHLITATGQRVTLRCSPRSGDLSVYWYQQSLDQGLQFLIQYYNGEERAKGNILERFSAQQFPDLHSELNLSSLELGDSALYFCASSSVLGGNSPLHFGNGTRLTVT.